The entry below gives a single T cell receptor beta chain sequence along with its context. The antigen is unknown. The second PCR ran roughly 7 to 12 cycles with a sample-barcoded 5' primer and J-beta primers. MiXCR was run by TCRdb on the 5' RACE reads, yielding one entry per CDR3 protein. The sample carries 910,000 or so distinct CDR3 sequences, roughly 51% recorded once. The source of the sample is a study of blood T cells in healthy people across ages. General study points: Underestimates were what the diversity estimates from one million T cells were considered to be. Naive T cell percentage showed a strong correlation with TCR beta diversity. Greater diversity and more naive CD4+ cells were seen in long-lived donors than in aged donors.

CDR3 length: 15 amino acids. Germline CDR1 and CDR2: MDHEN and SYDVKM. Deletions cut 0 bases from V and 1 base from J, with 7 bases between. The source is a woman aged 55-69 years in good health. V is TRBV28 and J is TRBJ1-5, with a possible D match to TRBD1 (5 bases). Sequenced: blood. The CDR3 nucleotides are TGTGCCAGCAGTTTATGGGCAGGGAGCAATCAGCCCCAGCATTTT. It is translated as CASSLWAGSNQPQHF.